The rows below give T cell receptor beta chains drawn from one sample of a study of T cells in tuberculosis. Some clones are missing from TCRdb's copy, which holds only in-frame ones; the method was immunoSEQ multiplex PCR. The sample yields more than 20,000 clones, approximately 85% seen once. Source: PBMCs, taken at tuberculosis diagnosis. Every receptor here comes from an adult with tuberculosis. The CDR3 runs from the conserved cysteine through the conserved F or W. The D gene is left open where the match is weak. Size is stated for part of the rows, as once, few or many counts, or as a class when the clone is expanded.

D | size | J | length | V | CDR3 | DNA
TRBD1 | NA | TRBJ1-6 | 14 | TRBV27 | CASRRDRSNSPLHF | TGTGCCAGCAGAAGGGACAGATCTAATTCACCCCTCCACTTT
NA | NA | TRBJ1-5 | 13 | TRBV18 | CASSPDNPVAQHF | TGTGCCAGCTCACCCGACAACCCGGTGGCCCAGCATTTT
TRBD1 | few | TRBJ1-2 | 13 | TRBV6-6 | CASSPTGGKTYTF | TGTGCCAGCAGTCCGACAGGGGGTAAAACCTACACCTTC
TRBD2 | once | TRBJ2-1 | 15 | TRBV6-6 | CASSYWGLAGGEQFF | TGTGCCAGCAGTTACTGGGGACTAGCGGGGGGAGAGCAGTTCTTC
TRBD2 | NA | TRBJ2-1 | 21 | TRBV7-3 | CASSSNRPGLARGIPYNEQFF | TGTGCCAGCAGCTCAAACCGTCCGGGACTAGCGCGGGGCATTCCCTACAATGAGCAGTTCTTC
TRBD1 | NA | TRBJ2-1 | 16 | TRBV5-1 | CASSLVRQGLSDEQFF | TGCGCCAGCAGCTTGGTCCGACAGGGCTTATCCGATGAGCAGTTCTTC
TRBD1 | NA | TRBJ1-2 | 16 | TRBV5-1 | CASSWTQGAEGYGYTF | TGCGCCAGCAGCTGGACCCAGGGGGCAGAGGGGTATGGCTACACCTTC
TRBD1 | NA | TRBJ2-1 | 15 | TRBV4-1 | CASSPRQGQANEQFF | TGCGCCAGCAGCCCGCGACAGGGACAGGCCAATGAGCAGTTCTTC
NA | NA | TRBJ1-2 | 14 | TRBV6-1 | CASSERPGPYGYTF | TGTGCCAGCAGTGAACGTCCAGGGCCCTATGGCTACACCTTC
TRBD1 | NA | TRBJ1-2 | 15 | TRBV5-8 | CASSLQGDSVYGYTF | TGTGCCAGCAGCTTACAGGGGGATTCGGTCTATGGCTACACCTTC
TRBD1 | NA | TRBJ1-2 | 16 | TRBV5-5 | CASSFRDRAINYGYTF | TGTGCCAGCAGCTTTCGAGACAGGGCTATTAACTATGGCTACACCTTC
NA | NA | TRBJ1-2 | 13 | TRBV19 | CASSPRREGGYTF | TGTGCCAGTAGTCCGAGGCGGGAGGGTGGCTACACCTTC
TRBD2 | once | TRBJ2-7 | 15 | TRBV9 | CASSVEGTSGYEQYF | TGTGCCAGCAGCGTAGAAGGGACTAGCGGCTACGAGCAGTACTTC
NA | NA | TRBJ1-1 | 14 | TRBV9 | CASSVESGLREAFF | TGTGCCAGCAGCGTAGAATCAGGGTTAAGGGAAGCTTTCTTT
NA | NA | TRBJ2-3 | 16 | TRBV11-3 | CASSSRAMDGADTQYF | TGTGCCAGCAGCTCGAGGGCCATGGACGGGGCAGATACGCAGTATTTT
NA | NA | TRBJ2-2 | 15 | TRBV5-1 | CASVVGSSGTGELFF | TGCGCCAGCGTCGTCGGGAGTAGCGGCACCGGGGAGCTGTTTTTT
NA | once | TRBJ1-1 | 14 | TRBV12-5 | CASGRKELNTEAFF | TGTGCTAGTGGCCGCAAAGAGCTTAACACTGAAGCTTTCTTT
NA | NA | TRBJ2-2 | 15 | TRBV6-6 | CASSYRSANTGELFF | TGTGCCAGCAGTTACCGTTCTGCGAACACCGGGGAGCTGTTTTTT
TRBD1 | once | TRBJ1-1 | 15 | TRBV9 | CASSLSTGKNTEAFF | TGTGCCAGCAGCTTGTCGACAGGGAAGAACACTGAAGCTTTCTTT
NA | NA | TRBJ1-2 | 15 | TRBV6-5 | CASSYSGLSYYGYTF | TGTGCCAGCAGTTACTCGGGCCTTTCTTACTATGGCTACACCTTC
NA | NA | TRBJ1-4 | 17 | TRBV5-4 | CASSLWFRGRVNEKLFF | TGTGCCAGCAGCTTGTGGTTCAGGGGCCGGGTTAATGAAAAACTGTTTTTT
NA | once | TRBJ2-5 | 14 | TRBV5-1 | CASSSDYLQETQYF | TGCGCCAGCAGCTCGGACTACCTCCAAGAGACCCAGTACTTC
TRBD2 | NA | TRBJ2-2 | 14 | TRBV7-3 | CASTVASGRGELFF | TGTGCCAGCACCGTAGCTAGCGGGAGAGGGGAGCTGTTTTTT
TRBD1 | NA | TRBJ2-7 | 15 | TRBV10-2 | CASSPTGTGGYEQYF | TGCGCCAGCAGCCCTACCGGGACAGGGGGCTACGAGCAGTACTTC
NA | NA | TRBJ2-7 | 13 | TRBV5-1 | CASSLVAVDEQYF | TGCGCCAGCAGCTTGGTAGCGGTCGACGAGCAGTACTTC
NA | NA | TRBJ1-3 | 15 | TRBV5-6 | CASSLGPGYGNTIYF | TGTGCCAGCAGCTTGGGGCCGGGGTACGGAAACACCATATATTTT
NA | NA | TRBJ1-5 | 13 | TRBV2 | CASSDQGFQPQHF | TGTGCCAGCAGCGACCAGGGGTTTCAGCCCCAGCATTTT
NA | NA | TRBJ1-1 | 14 | TRBV6-6 | CASIDKTGVSEAFF | TGTGCCAGCATCGATAAGACAGGCGTATCTGAAGCTTTCTTT
TRBD1 | NA | TRBJ1-2 | 15 | TRBV19 | CASSKGGRVGYGYTF | TGTGCCAGCTCAAAAGGGGGCAGAGTCGGCTATGGCTACACCTTC
NA | NA | TRBJ2-7 | 14 | TRBV18 | CASSPSGQTFEQYF | TGTGCCAGCTCACCCTCAGGACAGACTTTTGAGCAGTACTTC
TRBD1 | NA | TRBJ1-2 | 13 | TRBV10-1 | CASSGGQGYGYTF | TGCGCCAGCAGTGGGGGACAGGGCTATGGCTACACCTTC
TRBD1 | NA | TRBJ1-3 | 14 | TRBV5-1 | CASSWTGKGNTIYF | TGCGCCAGCAGCTGGACAGGGAAAGGAAACACCATATATTTT
TRBD2 | NA | TRBJ2-1 | 13 | TRBV7-7 | CASSSPGGNEQFF | TGTGCCAGCAGCTCACCGGGGGGGAATGAGCAGTTCTTC
NA | once | TRBJ1-2 | 14 | TRBV9 | CASSVVPAQGGYTF | TGTGCCAGCAGCGTAGTTCCAGCGCAGGGAGGCTACACCTTC
TRBD2 | NA | TRBJ2-7 | 15 | TRBV5-1 | CASSFGLAGAYEQYF | TGCGCCAGCAGCTTCGGGCTAGCGGGGGCCTACGAGCAGTACTTC
TRBD1 | medium-sized | TRBJ1-5 | 16 | TRBV28 | CASSPSFGTGAQPQHF | TGTGCCAGCAGTCCCTCCTTTGGGACAGGGGCCCAGCCCCAGCATTTT
TRBD1 | NA | TRBJ2-7 | 14 | TRBV2 | CASSVWDSSYEQYF | TGTGCCAGCAGTGTTTGGGACAGCTCCTACGAGCAGTACTTC
TRBD1 | NA | TRBJ2-3 | 18 | TRBV27 | CASSPPGQGARLADTQYF | TGTGCCAGCAGCCCCCCGGGACAGGGGGCGCGTTTAGCAGATACGCAGTATTTT
NA | NA | TRBJ2-2 | 15 | TRBV5-4 | CASSLGPVRGRELFF | TGTGCCAGCAGCTTGGGGCCCGTGCGGGGTCGGGAGCTGTTTTTT
TRBD1 | NA | TRBJ2-1 | 15 | TRBV6-1 | CASSTGTAYYNEQFF | TGTGCCAGCAGTACGGGGACAGCTTACTACAATGAGCAGTTCTTC
NA | NA | TRBJ2-7 | 15 | TRBV7-2 | CASSLVGLNSYEQYF | TGTGCCAGCAGCTTAGTGGGCCTAAACTCCTACGAGCAGTACTTC
NA | NA | TRBJ1-1 | 14 | TRBV6-5 | CASSIGGVNTEAFF | TGTGCCAGCAGCATCGGGGGGGTGAACACTGAAGCTTTCTTT
NA | NA | TRBJ2-7 | 11 | TRBV19 | CASISRGEQYF | TGTGCCAGTATAAGCAGGGGCGAGCAGTACTTC
NA | NA | TRBJ1-1 | 16 | TRBV5-1 | CASSLEQAVEYTEAFF | TGCGCCAGCAGCTTGGAACAGGCTGTAGAGTACACTGAAGCTTTCTTT
TRBD1 | NA | TRBJ2-3 | 14 | TRBV6-5 | CASKLGQGSDTQYF | TGTGCCAGCAAGCTGGGACAGGGTTCAGATACGCAGTATTTT
NA | NA | TRBJ1-1 | 15 | TRBV28 | CASTPPYSLNTEAFF | TGTGCCAGCACCCCGCCGTACAGTTTGAACACTGAAGCTTTCTTT
TRBD1 | NA | TRBJ1-5 | 16 | TRBV7-2 | CASSLQGTGSNQPQHF | TGTGCCAGCAGCCTTCAAGGGACAGGCAGCAATCAGCCCCAGCATTTT
TRBD2 | NA | TRBJ2-5 | 15 | TRBV10-3 | CAISEVAGVGETQYF | TGTGCCATCAGTGAGGTAGCGGGAGTGGGTGAGACCCAGTACTTC
TRBD1 | NA | TRBJ2-7 | 13 | TRBV28 | CASSSGTGREQYF | TGTGCCAGCAGTTCCGGGACAGGGCGGGAGCAGTACTTC
NA | few | TRBJ1-5 | 13 | TRBV6-1 | CASLQAYNQPQHF | TGTGCCAGCCTACAGGCCTACAATCAGCCCCAGCATTTT
NA | NA | TRBJ1-6 | 15 | TRBV14 | CASSQANMGNSPLHF | TGTGCCAGCAGCCAAGCGAATATGGGCAATTCACCCCTCCACTTT
NA | once | TRBJ2-5 | 14 | TRBV5-1 | CASSFGRRDETQYF | TGCGCCAGCAGCTTCGGTCGGCGGGATGAGACCCAGTACTTC
TRBD1 | few | TRBJ1-5 | 16 | TRBV10-3 | CAISELGTDSNQPQHF | TGTGCCATCAGTGAACTCGGGACAGATAGCAATCAGCCCCAGCATTTT
TRBD1 | few | TRBJ1-5 | 13 | TRBV7-2 | CASSLEQGAPQHF | TGTGCCAGCAGCTTAGAGCAGGGGGCCCCCCAGCATTTT